Below, one T cell receptor (beta chain) is given with its context. What it recognizes is unknown. The CDR3 runs to 18 residues. J lost 2 bases, V lost 3 bases, and 15 bases had no gene match. The sample is drawn from a study of post-analysis software for immune sequencing data. On the study more broadly: The disease courses covered relapsing-remitting, secondary progressive and progressive-relapsing multiple sclerosis. Overall study findings and caveats: Multiple sclerosis patients had significantly lower normalized Chao1 diversity than controls. Roughly 5 TRBV segments (TRBV5-6, TRBV5-1 and TRBV20-1 among them) occurred more frequently in patients than in controls.

Prepared libraries of TCR beta cDNA carried unique molecular identifiers. TCRdb reanalysed the PCR reads using MiXCR and keeps one entry per CDR3 protein. Of around 160,000 distinct CDR3 sequences listed, around 36% are singletons. The material was blood, obtained after autologous hematopoietic stem cell transplantation. The receptor comes from a girl under 18 with multiple sclerosis. The genes are TRBV12-3 or TRBV12-4 and TRBJ2-7; 8 bases are shared with TRBD2. Written as DNA, the CDR3 is TGTGCCAGCAGTTTTCTACCTCCAGGGCGTAGCGGGACCTACGAGCAGTACTTC. It encodes CASSFLPPGRSGTYEQYF.